This TCR beta chain was observed in a study of blood T cells in healthy people across ages. Notes on the study in general: The long-lived group displayed more naive CD4+ cells, plus higher diversity, than the aged donors did.

In its sample, this clonotype was seen many times. The antigen is undetermined. The use of a sample-barcoded 5' primer and a J-beta primer mix characterized a second PCR of 7 to 11 cycles. TCRdb passed the 5' RACE reads through MiXCR, listing each CDR3 protein once. Counted here are about 650,000 distinct CDR3 sequences, about 32% occurring once; the ten biggest clones make up 15% to 19%. Sequenced sample: blood. This clonotype originated in a woman of 80 years or more in good health.

As DNA, the CDR3 is TGCAGTGCTAGCGGGGGGGCGGCCTACAATGAGCAGTTCTTC. Translating gives CSASGGAAYNEQFF. The chain links TRBV20-1 to TRBJ2-1; 8 nucleotides agree with TRBD2. V was pared by 3 bases and J by 2 bases, with 3 bases of the junction left unmatched. The germline CDR1 and CDR2 sequences are DFQATT and SNEGSKA (reference sequence). The CDR3 has 14 amino acids.